This TCR beta chain was documented in a study of T cells in Graves' hyperthyroidism and ophthalmopathy. There were TCR beta CDR3 regions amplified from RNA transcripts. Initially, a first-round RT-PCR of the TCR CDR3 employed the HTBI primer set. A single record per CDR3 protein comes from TCRdb applying MiXCR to the multiplex PCR reads. The sample yields 500,000 to 600,000 distinct CDR3 sequences, around 17% seen once. This clonotype was observed at least ten times. When ophthalmopathy did not progress within 18 months, Graves' hyperthyroidism was considered stable. The PBMCs were sourced from fresh peripheral blood (around 9.9 ml). Germline V gene sequence: CDR1 MNHNS, CDR2 SASEGT. V lost 0 bases, J lost 3 bases, and 11 bases lay in between. This CDR3 has 16 amino acids.

V usage is TRBV6-1 and J usage is TRBJ1-4, with D unclear. The sequence was obtained from a woman between 18 and 29 years old with Graves' hyperthyroidism. The material sequenced was blood. The CDR3 DNA is TGTGCCAGCAGTGAAGCGCTGAGGGTTGCTAATGAAAAACTGTTTTTT. Its translation: CASSEALRVANEKLFF.